A selection of T cell receptor beta chains follows, all from one sample in a study of T cell changes during pregnancy in multiple sclerosis. This table comes from immunoSEQ multiplex PCR, and its TCRdb copy is limited to in-frame clones, with some not included. The table shows more than 45,000 clones, with 80% to 95% occurring only once. The starting material was CD4+ T cells from peripheral blood mononuclear cells, obtained in the second trimester of pregnancy. These receptors were taken from a female donor in good health, enrolled as a control in a pregnancy study. CDR3s include the opening cysteine and the closing phenylalanine or tryptophan. D genes are given only for firm matches. For some rows the clone size is stated as once, few or many, or as a class when expanded; others skip it.

>-|-|12|TRBV12-5|TRBJ1-1
CASVVVITEAFF
TGTGCTAGTGTTGTTGTAATAACTGAAGCTTTCTTT
>-|TRBD2|14|TRBV7-7|TRBJ2-3
CASSPSGVTDTQYF
TGTGCCAGCAGCCCAAGCGGGGTGACAGATACGCAGTATTTT
>-|-|16|TRBV6-6|TRBJ1-5
CASRQQFYGQNQPQHF
TGTGCCAGCAGACAACAATTTTACGGACAGAATCAGCCCCAGCATTTT
>-|TRBD1|16|TRBV28|TRBJ1-2
CASIPAFRTGSYGYTF
TGTGCCAGCATCCCAGCATTCCGGACAGGTTCCTATGGCTACACCTTC
>-|-|15|TRBV10-3|TRBJ2-5
CAISERSARGETQYF
TGTGCCATCAGTGAGCGGTCGGCCCGGGGGGAGACCCAGTACTTC
>-|TRBD1|16|TRBV11-3|TRBJ2-7
CASSNLGGTGRYEQYF
TGTGCCAGCAGCAACCTGGGGGGGACAGGGCGGTACGAGCAGTACTTC
>-|TRBD2|15|TRBV4-3|TRBJ2-1
CASSQDLAAYNEQFF
TGCGCCAGCAGCCAAGATCTAGCGGCCTACAATGAGCAGTTCTTC
>-|TRBD2|16|TRBV5-4|TRBJ2-7
CASSLAQRGPSYEQYF
TGTGCCAGCAGCTTGGCCCAGCGGGGGCCTTCCTACGAGCAGTACTTC
>once|-|11|TRBV7-9|TRBJ1-1
CASTGLAEAFF
TGTGCCAGCACAGGGCTCGCTGAAGCTTTCTTT
>-|-|16|TRBV28|TRBJ1-5
CASSSQLQGSGQPQHF
TGTGCCAGCAGTTCCCAGCTACAGGGAAGCGGACAGCCCCAGCATTTT
>-|TRBD1|15|TRBV28|TRBJ1-5
CASRAQGERNQPQHF
TGTGCCAGCAGAGCGCAGGGGGAACGCAATCAGCCCCAGCATTTT
>-|-|14|TRBV2|TRBJ1-1
CASSDEGLYTEAFF
TGTGCCAGCAGTGACGAGGGATTGTACACTGAAGCTTTCTTT
>-|TRBD2|14|TRBV5-1|TRBJ2-1
CASSRTSEFNEQFF
TGCGCCAGCAGCCGGACTAGCGAGTTCAATGAGCAGTTCTTC
>-|TRBD1|13|TRBV9|TRBJ1-2
CASSVGQGYGYTF
TGTGCCAGCAGCGTAGGACAGGGTTATGGCTACACCTTC
>-|-|17|TRBV27|TRBJ1-6
CASSLSDRSSYNSPLHF
TGTGCCAGCAGTTTATCCGACAGGAGCTCCTATAATTCACCCCTCCACTTT
>once|-|12|TRBV28|TRBJ1-2
CASREQGHGYTF
TGTGCCAGCAGGGAACAGGGCCATGGCTACACCTTC
>-|-|15|TRBV28|TRBJ1-1
CASSLDRIRGTEAFF
TGTGCCAGCAGTTTAGATAGGATCAGGGGCACTGAAGCTTTCTTT
>-|-|12|TRBV7-9|TRBJ1-1
CASSFISGEAFF
TGTGCCAGCAGCTTCATTTCAGGGGAGGCTTTCTTT
>-|-|13|TRBV2|TRBJ1-2
CASSDRLVYGYTF
TGTGCCAGCAGCGATCGACTGGTCTATGGCTACACCTTC
>-|TRBD1|18|TRBV2|TRBJ2-3
CASSEALRGRGPTDTQYF
TGTGCCAGCAGTGAAGCGCTTCGGGGCAGGGGGCCCACAGATACGCAGTATTTT
>-|-|13|TRBV18|TRBJ1-2
CASSQVEEYGYTF
TGTGCCAGCTCCCAAGTCGAGGAATATGGCTACACCTTC
>once|-|15|TRBV19|TRBJ1-1
CASSIRTGLGTEAFF
TGTGCCAGTAGTATTCGAACAGGGTTGGGCACTGAAGCTTTCTTT
>-|TRBD1|16|TRBV5-1|TRBJ1-2
CASKALPGQPRDGYTF
TGCGCCAGCAAAGCCTTACCGGGACAGCCAAGGGATGGCTACACCTTC
>-|-|13|TRBV19|TRBJ1-2
CASRPGASYGYTF
TGTGCCAGTAGGCCGGGAGCTTCCTATGGCTACACCTTC
>-|-|14|TRBV11-3|TRBJ1-1
CASSSGQKNTEAFF
TGTGCCAGCAGCTCAGGACAGAAGAACACTGAAGCTTTCTTT
>-|TRBD2|14|TRBV9|TRBJ2-3
CASSVNGRAGTQYF
TGTGCCAGCAGCGTAAACGGGAGGGCCGGTACGCAGTATTTT
>-|-|11|TRBV6-6|TRBJ1-2
CASTPGVGYTF
TGTGCCAGCACTCCAGGGGTCGGCTACACCTTC